These T cell receptor beta chains were read from a single sample in a study of T cell responses to AZD1222 COVID-19 vaccine. Produced via immunoSEQ multiplex PCR; TCRdb's table is partial and in-frame only. The sample shows around 99,000 clones, nearly 90% of them seen only once. Sequences were derived from peripheral blood, sampled on day 0 of MenACWY control vaccination. Receptors originate from an adult in good health. Both conserved end residues are part of each CDR3. A D gene is named only where the DNA matches it firmly. Clone sizes are given selectively: once, few, many, or a class where the clone is expanded.

v_call: TRBV28; cdr3_length: 15; d_call: TRBD2; j_call: TRBJ2-7; clone_size: .; cdr3_aa: CASSSRLAGGSVQYF; cdr3_nt: TGTGCCAGCAGTTCGCGACTAGCGGGAGGTTCGGTGCAGTACTTC
v_call: TRBV5-1; cdr3_length: 14; d_call: TRBD1; j_call: TRBJ1-5; clone_size: few; cdr3_aa: CASSQGISNQPQHF; cdr3_nt: TGCGCCAGCTCACAGGGGATCAGCAATCAGCCCCAGCATTTT
v_call: TRBV7-6; cdr3_length: 16; d_call: TRBD1; j_call: TRBJ1-5; clone_size: .; cdr3_aa: CASSLQGGGRGQPQHF; cdr3_nt: TGTGCCAGCAGCCTGCAGGGGGGGGGAAGAGGCCAGCCCCAGCATTTT
v_call: TRBV18; cdr3_length: 16; d_call: .; j_call: TRBJ1-5; clone_size: .; cdr3_aa: CASSPRAGNGNQPQHF; cdr3_nt: TGTGCCAGCTCACCAAGGGCGGGGAACGGAAATCAGCCCCAGCATTTT
v_call: TRBV28; cdr3_length: 15; d_call: .; j_call: TRBJ2-1; clone_size: .; cdr3_aa: CASTSSGPAYNEQFF; cdr3_nt: TGTGCCAGCACCTCCTCGGGACCAGCTTACAATGAGCAGTTCTTC
v_call: TRBV3-1/TRBV3-2; cdr3_length: 16; d_call: TRBD2; j_call: TRBJ2-7; clone_size: once; cdr3_aa: CASSRTAGGRFYEQYF; cdr3_nt: TGTGCCAGCAGCCGAACAGCGGGCGGGAGGTTCTACGAGCAGTACTTC
v_call: TRBV3-1/TRBV3-2; cdr3_length: 14; d_call: .; j_call: TRBJ1-1; clone_size: .; cdr3_aa: CASSQQGGGTEAFF; cdr3_nt: TGTGCCAGCAGCCAACAAGGCGGGGGCACTGAAGCTTTCTTT
v_call: TRBV19; cdr3_length: 12; d_call: .; j_call: TRBJ1-5; clone_size: .; cdr3_aa: CASRAGNQPQHF; cdr3_nt: TGTGCCAGTAGGGCGGGGAATCAGCCCCAGCATTTT
v_call: TRBV7-2; cdr3_length: 15; d_call: TRBD1; j_call: TRBJ1-3; clone_size: .; cdr3_aa: CASSPYRGSGNTIYF; cdr3_nt: TGTGCCAGCAGCCCATACAGGGGATCTGGAAACACCATATATTTT
v_call: TRBV19; cdr3_length: 15; d_call: .; j_call: TRBJ1-4; clone_size: .; cdr3_aa: CASSLRPGTAEKLFF; cdr3_nt: TGTGCCAGTAGTCTCCGGCCCGGGACGGCCGAAAAACTGTTTTTT
v_call: TRBV4-2; cdr3_length: 14; d_call: .; j_call: TRBJ2-7; clone_size: .; cdr3_aa: CASSQVGRTYEQYF; cdr3_nt: TGTGCCAGCAGCCAAGTGGGAAGAACCTACGAGCAGTACTTC
v_call: TRBV7-8; cdr3_length: 17; d_call: TRBD1; j_call: TRBJ1-2; clone_size: .; cdr3_aa: CASSLDTQRGQIYGYTF; cdr3_nt: TGTGCCAGCAGCTTAGACACACAACGGGGACAGATTTATGGCTACACCTTC
v_call: TRBV3-1/TRBV3-2; cdr3_length: 13; d_call: .; j_call: TRBJ2-5; clone_size: .; cdr3_aa: CASSYRGGETQYF; cdr3_nt: TGTGCCAGCAGCTACAGGGGAGGGGAGACCCAGTACTTC
v_call: TRBV27; cdr3_length: 13; d_call: .; j_call: TRBJ1-6; clone_size: .; cdr3_aa: CASSPSGNSPLHF; cdr3_nt: TGTGCCAGCAGCCCCTCCGGGAATTCACCCCTCCACTTT
v_call: TRBV5-3; cdr3_length: 14; d_call: .; j_call: TRBJ1-1; clone_size: .; cdr3_aa: CARSLEGVNTEAFF; cdr3_nt: TGTGCCAGAAGCTTGGAGGGGGTGAACACTGAAGCTTTCTTT
v_call: TRBV9; cdr3_length: 16; d_call: TRBD2; j_call: TRBJ2-2; clone_size: .; cdr3_aa: CASSGLAGGPSGELFF; cdr3_nt: TGTGCCAGCAGCGGACTAGCGGGGGGGCCGTCCGGGGAGCTGTTTTTT
v_call: TRBV6-5; cdr3_length: 14; d_call: TRBD2; j_call: TRBJ2-5; clone_size: .; cdr3_aa: CASTNRGGYETQYF; cdr3_nt: TGTGCCAGCACTAACCGCGGGGGTTACGAGACCCAGTACTTC
v_call: TRBV2; cdr3_length: 14; d_call: TRBD1; j_call: TRBJ1-5; clone_size: once; cdr3_aa: CASSADRGNQPQHF; cdr3_nt: TGTGCCAGCAGTGCGGACAGGGGCAATCAGCCCCAGCATTTT
v_call: TRBV4-2; cdr3_length: 16; d_call: .; j_call: TRBJ2-7; clone_size: .; cdr3_aa: CASSQDGRGMYYEQYF; cdr3_nt: TGTGCCAGCAGCCAAGATGGGAGGGGGATGTACTACGAGCAGTACTTC
v_call: TRBV27; cdr3_length: 14; d_call: .; j_call: TRBJ1-1; clone_size: .; cdr3_aa: CASQRSPGDTEAFF; cdr3_nt: TGTGCCAGCCAACGAAGCCCAGGGGACACTGAAGCTTTCTTT
v_call: TRBV2; cdr3_length: 19; d_call: .; j_call: TRBJ1-3; clone_size: .; cdr3_aa: CASSSETLGGAYSGNTIYF; cdr3_nt: TGTGCCAGCAGTTCTGAGACCTTGGGAGGTGCGTATTCTGGAAACACCATATATTTT
v_call: TRBV18; cdr3_length: 15; d_call: .; j_call: TRBJ2-1; clone_size: .; cdr3_aa: CASSPKSTSDNEQFF; cdr3_nt: TGTGCCAGCTCACCAAAATCGACTAGTGACAATGAGCAGTTCTTC
v_call: TRBV9; cdr3_length: 13; d_call: .; j_call: TRBJ1-1; clone_size: .; cdr3_aa: CASSGQGNTEAFF; cdr3_nt: TGTGCCAGCAGCGGGCAGGGAAACACTGAAGCTTTCTTT
v_call: TRBV19; cdr3_length: 14; d_call: .; j_call: TRBJ2-1; clone_size: .; cdr3_aa: CASSMNGAVREQFF; cdr3_nt: TGTGCCAGTAGTATGAACGGGGCTGTCAGGGAGCAGTTCTTC
v_call: TRBV6-5; cdr3_length: 15; d_call: .; j_call: TRBJ1-3; clone_size: .; cdr3_aa: CATHPGSYSGNTIYF; cdr3_nt: TGTGCCACTCACCCTGGCTCCTACTCTGGAAACACCATATATTTT
v_call: TRBV13; cdr3_length: 14; d_call: TRBD1; j_call: TRBJ1-1; clone_size: .; cdr3_aa: CASLRGQGVTEAFF; cdr3_nt: TGTGCCAGCCTCAGGGGACAGGGGGTCACTGAAGCTTTCTTT
v_call: TRBV18; cdr3_length: 13; d_call: .; j_call: TRBJ1-1; clone_size: .; cdr3_aa: CASSPPASTEAFF; cdr3_nt: TGTGCCAGCTCACCCCCCGCTAGCACTGAAGCTTTCTTT